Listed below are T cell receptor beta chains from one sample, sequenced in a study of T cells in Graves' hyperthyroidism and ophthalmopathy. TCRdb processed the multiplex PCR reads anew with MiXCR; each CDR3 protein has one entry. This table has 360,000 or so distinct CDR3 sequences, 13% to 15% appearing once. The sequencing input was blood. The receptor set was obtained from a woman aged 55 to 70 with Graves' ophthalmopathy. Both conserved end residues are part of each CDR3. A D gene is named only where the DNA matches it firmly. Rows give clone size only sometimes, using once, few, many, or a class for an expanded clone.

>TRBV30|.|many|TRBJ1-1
CAWSPPGLDTEAFF
TGTGCCTGGAGTCCGCCCGGGCTGGACACTGAAGCTTTCTTT
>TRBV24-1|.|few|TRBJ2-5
CATSDGGNQETQYF
TGTGCCACCAGTGATGGGGGTAATCAAGAGACCCAGTACTTC
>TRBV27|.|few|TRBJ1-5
CASSFPGSPQHF
TGTGCCAGCAGTTTTCCGGGTTCCCCCCAGCATTTT
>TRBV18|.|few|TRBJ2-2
CASSPQSNAGELFF
TGTGCCAGCTCACCACAATCGAACGCCGGGGAGCTGTTTTTT
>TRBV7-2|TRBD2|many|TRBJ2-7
CASSASGPGREQYF
TGTGCCAGCAGTGCTAGCGGGCCCGGTCGGGAGCAGTACTTC
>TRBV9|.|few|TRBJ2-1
CASSKGSYNEQFF
TGTGCCAGCTCAAAAGGGAGCTACAATGAGCAGTTCTTC
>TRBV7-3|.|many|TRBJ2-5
CASSHFETQYF
TGTGCCAGCAGCCACTTCGAGACCCAGTACTTC
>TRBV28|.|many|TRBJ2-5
CASRGETQYF
TGTGCCAGCAGGGGGGAGACCCAGTACTTC
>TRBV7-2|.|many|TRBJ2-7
CASSLTGPDEQYF
TGTGCCAGCAGCTTAACAGGACCGGACGAGCAGTACTTC
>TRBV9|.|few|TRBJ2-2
CASSIGDTITGELFF
TGTGCCAGCAGCATAGGTGACACGATCACCGGGGAGCTGTTTTTT
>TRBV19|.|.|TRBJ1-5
CASGPNGQSNQPQHF
TGTGCCAGCGGGCCGAACGGTCAGAGTAATCAGCCCCAGCATTTT